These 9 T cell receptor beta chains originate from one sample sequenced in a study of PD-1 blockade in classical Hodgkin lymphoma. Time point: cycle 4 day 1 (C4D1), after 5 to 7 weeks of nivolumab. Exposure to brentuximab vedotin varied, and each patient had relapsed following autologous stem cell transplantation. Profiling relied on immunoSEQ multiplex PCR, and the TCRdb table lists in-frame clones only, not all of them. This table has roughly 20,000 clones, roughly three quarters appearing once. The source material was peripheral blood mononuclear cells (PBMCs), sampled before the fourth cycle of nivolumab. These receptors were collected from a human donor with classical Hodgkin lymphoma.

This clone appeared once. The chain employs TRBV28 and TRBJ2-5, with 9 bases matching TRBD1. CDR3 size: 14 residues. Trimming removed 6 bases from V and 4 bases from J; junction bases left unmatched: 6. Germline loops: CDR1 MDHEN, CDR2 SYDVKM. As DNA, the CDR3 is TGTGCCAGCAGGACAACAGGGGGCGCAGAGACCCAGTACTTC. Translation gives CASRTTGGAETQYF. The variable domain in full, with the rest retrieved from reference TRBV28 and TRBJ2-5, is DVKVTQSSRYLVKRTGEKVFLECVQDMDHENMFWYRQDPGLGLRLIYFSYDVKMKEKGDIPEGYSVSREKKERFSLILESASTNQTSMYLCASRTTGGAETQYFGPGTRLLVL.

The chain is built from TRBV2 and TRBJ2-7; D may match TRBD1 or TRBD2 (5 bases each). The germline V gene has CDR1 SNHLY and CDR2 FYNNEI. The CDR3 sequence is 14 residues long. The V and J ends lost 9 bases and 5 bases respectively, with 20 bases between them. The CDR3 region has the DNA TGTGCCAGTTACCGGGACCGCCAAATCAACGAGCAGTACTTC. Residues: CASYRDRQINEQYF.

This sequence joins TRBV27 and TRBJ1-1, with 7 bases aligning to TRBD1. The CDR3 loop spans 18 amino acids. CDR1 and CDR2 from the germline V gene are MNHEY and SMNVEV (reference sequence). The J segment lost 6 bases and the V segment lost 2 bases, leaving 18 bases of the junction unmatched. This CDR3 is CASSLRPLSTTGLAEAFF. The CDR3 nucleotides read TGTGCCAGCAGTTTAAGGCCACTCTCAACGACAGGGCTCGCTGAAGCTTTCTTT.

CDR3 DNA sequence: TGTGCCAGCAGCTTACCCTCTAACTACGAGCAGTACTTC. Amino acid sequence: CASSLPSNYEQYF. This chain joins TRBV7-9 and TRBJ2-7; no definite D call. Trimming took 2 bases from V and 3 from J, leaving 8 bases between them. The CDR3 is 13 amino acids. The germline V gene has CDR1 SEHNR and CDR2 FQNEAQ (reference sequence).

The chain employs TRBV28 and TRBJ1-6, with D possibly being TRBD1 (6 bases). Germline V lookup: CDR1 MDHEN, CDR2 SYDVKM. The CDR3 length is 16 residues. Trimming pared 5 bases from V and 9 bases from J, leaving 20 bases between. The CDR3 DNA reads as TGTGCCAGCAGTCCCCCGGTCATCCAGGGGAGTTCACCCCTCCACTTT. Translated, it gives CASSPPVIQGSSPLHF.

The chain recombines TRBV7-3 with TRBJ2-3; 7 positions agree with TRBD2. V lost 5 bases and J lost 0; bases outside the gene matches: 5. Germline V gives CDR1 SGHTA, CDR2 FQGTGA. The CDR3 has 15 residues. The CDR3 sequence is CASSTGGWSTDTQYF. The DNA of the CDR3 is TGTGCCAGCAGCACCGGGGGGTGGAGCACAGATACGCAGTATTTT. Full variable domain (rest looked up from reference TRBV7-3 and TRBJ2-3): GAGVSQTPSNKVTEKGKYVELRCDPISGHTALYWYRQSLGQGPEFLIYFQGTGAADDSGLPNDRFFAVRPEGSVSTLKIQRTERGDSAVYLCASSTGGWSTDTQYFGPGTRLTVL.

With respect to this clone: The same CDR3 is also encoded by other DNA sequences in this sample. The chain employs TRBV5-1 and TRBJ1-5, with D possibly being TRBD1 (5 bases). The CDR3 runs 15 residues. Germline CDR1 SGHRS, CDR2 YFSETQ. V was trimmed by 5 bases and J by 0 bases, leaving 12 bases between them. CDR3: CASRPDGGSNQPQHF. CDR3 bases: TGCGCCAGCAGGCCTGATGGGGGTAGCAATCAGCCCCAGCATTTT.

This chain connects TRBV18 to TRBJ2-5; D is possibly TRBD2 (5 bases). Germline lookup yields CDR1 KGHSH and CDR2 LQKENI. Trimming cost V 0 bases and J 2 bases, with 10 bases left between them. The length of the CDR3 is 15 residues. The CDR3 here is CASSPPGRQQETQYF. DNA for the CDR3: TGTGCCAGCTCACCACCAGGGAGACAACAAGAGACCCAGTACTTC.

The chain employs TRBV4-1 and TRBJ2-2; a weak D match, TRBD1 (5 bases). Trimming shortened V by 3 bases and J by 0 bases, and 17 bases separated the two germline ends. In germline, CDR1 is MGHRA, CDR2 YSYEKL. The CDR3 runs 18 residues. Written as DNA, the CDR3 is TGCGCCAGCAGCCACCCCACGATTCGACAGCCGAACACCGGGGAGCTGTTTTTT. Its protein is CASSHPTIRQPNTGELFF.